The entry that follows covers one T cell receptor (beta chain) sequence. This entry is derived from a study of blood T cell repertoires in COVID-19. Background on the study: Acute and convalescent COVID-19 specimens originated in the United States, Italy and Spain. T cells, B-cell-depleted T cells, or PBMCs provided the cDNA or gDNA that served as material.

In the original processing: Researchers report that nucleated cell counts were estimated from reference gene primer amplification. Method: immunoSEQ multiplex PCR; TCRdb's copy keeps in-frame clones and lacks some. V and J calls and clone size are those listed in that table; D and trimming were worked out from the DNA. The sample records about 220,000 clones, about 86% being singletons. The CDR3 consists of 15 residues. The germline V gene encodes CDR1 SGHTA and CDR2 FQGNSA. Trimming took 7 bases from V and 7 from J; bases not matched to a gene: 14. This sequence was found in a woman aged 25 to 39 who had recovered from COVID-19. Sequenced: peripheral blood. The chain joins TRBV7-2 to TRBJ1-2; TRBD1 agrees at 8 bases. The CDR3 here is CASNLLDRDKLGYTF. DNA of the CDR3: TGTGCCAGCAACCTATTGGACAGGGACAAACTTGGCTACACCTTC.